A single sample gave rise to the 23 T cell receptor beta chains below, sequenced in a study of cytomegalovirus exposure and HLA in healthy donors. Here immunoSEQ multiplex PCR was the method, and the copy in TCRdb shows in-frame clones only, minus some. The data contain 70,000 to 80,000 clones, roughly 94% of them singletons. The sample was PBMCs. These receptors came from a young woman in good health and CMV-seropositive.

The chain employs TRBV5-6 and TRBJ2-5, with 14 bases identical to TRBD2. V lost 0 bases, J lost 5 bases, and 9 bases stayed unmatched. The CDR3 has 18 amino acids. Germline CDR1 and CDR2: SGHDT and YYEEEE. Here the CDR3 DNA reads TGTGCCAGCAGCTTGGAGGGACTAGCGGGAGTGGTGAGGGAGACCCAGTACTTC. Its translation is CASSLEGLAGVVRETQYF.

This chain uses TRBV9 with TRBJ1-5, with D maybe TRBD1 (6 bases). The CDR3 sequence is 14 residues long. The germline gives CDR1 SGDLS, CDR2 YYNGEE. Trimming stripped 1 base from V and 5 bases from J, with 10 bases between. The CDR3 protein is CASSVLAGDQPQHF. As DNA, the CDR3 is TGTGCCAGCAGCGTATTGGCAGGGGATCAGCCCCAGCATTTT.

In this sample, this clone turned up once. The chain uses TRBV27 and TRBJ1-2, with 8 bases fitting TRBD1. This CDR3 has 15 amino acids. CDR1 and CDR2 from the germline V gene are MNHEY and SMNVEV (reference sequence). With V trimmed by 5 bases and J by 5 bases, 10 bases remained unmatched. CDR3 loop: CASSPSDRALYGYTF. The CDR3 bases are TGTGCCAGCAGTCCGTCGGACAGGGCTCTTTATGGCTACACCTTC.

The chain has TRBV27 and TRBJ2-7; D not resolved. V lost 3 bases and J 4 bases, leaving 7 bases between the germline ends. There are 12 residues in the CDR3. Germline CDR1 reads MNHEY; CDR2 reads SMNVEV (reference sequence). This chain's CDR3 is CASSFPGYEQYF. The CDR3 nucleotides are TGTGCCAGCAGTTTCCCCGGGTACGAGCAGTACTTC.

CDR3 coding DNA: TGTGCCAGCAGTTACTCGTTTCTAGCGGGAGATGGGGAGCTGTTTTTT. Translating it yields CASSYSFLAGDGELFF. V and J are TRBV6-6 and TRBJ2-2; 10 bases agree with TRBD2. Germline lookup yields CDR1 MNHNY and CDR2 SVGAGI (reference sequence). This CDR3 is built from 16 residues. Germline trimming cut 0 bases from V and 8 bases from J; bases unmatched to any gene: 6.

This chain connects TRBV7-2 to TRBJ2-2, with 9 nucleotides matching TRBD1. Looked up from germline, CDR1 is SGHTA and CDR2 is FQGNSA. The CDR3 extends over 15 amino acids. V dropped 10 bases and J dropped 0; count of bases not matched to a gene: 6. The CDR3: CATLDRGSNTGELFF. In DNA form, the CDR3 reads TGTGCCACCCTGGACAGGGGTTCGAACACCGGGGAGCTGTTTTTT.

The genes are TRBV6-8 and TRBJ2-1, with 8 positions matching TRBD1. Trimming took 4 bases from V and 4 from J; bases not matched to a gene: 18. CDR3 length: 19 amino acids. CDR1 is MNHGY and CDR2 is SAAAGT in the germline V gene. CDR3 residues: CASSCYTYRTGPTYNEQFF. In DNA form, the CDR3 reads TGTGCCAGCAGTTGCTACACGTACAGGACAGGGCCTACTTACAATGAGCAGTTCTTC.

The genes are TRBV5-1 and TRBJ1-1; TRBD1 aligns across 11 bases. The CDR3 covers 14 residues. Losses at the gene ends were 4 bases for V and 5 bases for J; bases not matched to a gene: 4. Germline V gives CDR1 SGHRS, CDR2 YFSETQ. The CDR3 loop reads CASSPGTGGTEAFF. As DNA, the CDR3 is TGCGCCAGCAGCCCCGGGACAGGGGGGACTGAAGCTTTCTTT.

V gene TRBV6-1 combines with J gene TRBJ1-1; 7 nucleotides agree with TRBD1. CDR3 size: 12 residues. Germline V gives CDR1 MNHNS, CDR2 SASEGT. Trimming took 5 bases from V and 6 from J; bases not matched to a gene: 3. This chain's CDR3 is CASSRDSPEAFF. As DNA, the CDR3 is TGTGCCAGCAGTCGGGACAGTCCTGAAGCTTTCTTT.

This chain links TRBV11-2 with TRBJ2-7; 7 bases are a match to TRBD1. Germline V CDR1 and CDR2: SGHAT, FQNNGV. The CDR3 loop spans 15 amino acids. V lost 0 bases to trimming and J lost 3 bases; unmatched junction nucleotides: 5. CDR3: CASSLESGQYYEQYF. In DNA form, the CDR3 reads TGTGCCAGCAGCTTAGAGTCGGGACAGTACTACGAGCAGTACTTC.

The chain's CDR3 is CASSLGEDGNTIYF. Written as DNA, the CDR3 is TGTGCCAGCAGCCTAGGGGAAGATGGAAACACCATATATTTT. V and J are TRBV5-5 and TRBJ1-3, with D tentatively TRBD1 (5 bases). CDR1 SGHKS and CDR2 YYEKEE come from the germline V gene (reference sequence). The V end lost 4 bases, the J end lost 3 bases, and 11 bases lay between the germline ends. The CDR3 consists of 14 residues.

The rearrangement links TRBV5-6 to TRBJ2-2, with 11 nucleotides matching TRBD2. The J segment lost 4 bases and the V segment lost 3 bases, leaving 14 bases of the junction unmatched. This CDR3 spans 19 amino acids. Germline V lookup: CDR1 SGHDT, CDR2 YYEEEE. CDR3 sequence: CASSYRLAGGVGSTGELFF. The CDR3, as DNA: TGTGCCAGCAGCTACCGTCTAGCGGGGGGAGTCGGTAGCACCGGGGAGCTGTTTTTT.

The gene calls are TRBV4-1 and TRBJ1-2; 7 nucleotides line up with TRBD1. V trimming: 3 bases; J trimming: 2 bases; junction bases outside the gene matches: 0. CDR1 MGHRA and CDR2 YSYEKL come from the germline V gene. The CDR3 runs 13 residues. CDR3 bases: TGCGCCAGCAGCCAGGACAGGAACTATGGCTACACCTTC. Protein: CASSQDRNYGYTF.

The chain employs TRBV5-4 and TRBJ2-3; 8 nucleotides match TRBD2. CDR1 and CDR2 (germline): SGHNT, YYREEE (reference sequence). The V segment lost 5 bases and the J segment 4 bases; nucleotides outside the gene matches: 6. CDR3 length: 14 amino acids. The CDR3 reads CASSFGLAPDTQYF. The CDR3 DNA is TGTGCCAGCAGTTTTGGACTAGCCCCAGATACGCAGTATTTT.

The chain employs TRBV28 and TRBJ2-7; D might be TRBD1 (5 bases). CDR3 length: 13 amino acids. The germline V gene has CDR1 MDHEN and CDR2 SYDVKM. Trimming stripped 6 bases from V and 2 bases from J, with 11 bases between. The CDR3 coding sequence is TGTGCCAGCAGCCCCGACAGCACCTACGAGCAGTACTTC. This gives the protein CASSPDSTYEQYF.

CDR3 bases: TGTGCCAGCAGCGCACCAGGGAATGATTCACCCCTCCACTTT. Its protein is CASSAPGNDSPLHF. The chain has TRBV5-6 and TRBJ1-6, with a tentative D call TRBD1 (5 bases). The germline V gene encodes CDR1 SGHDT and CDR2 YYEEEE. The CDR3 sequence is 14 residues long. The V and J ends lost 4 bases and 8 bases respectively, with 13 bases between them.

The CDR3 bases are TGTGCCAGCAGCTTAGCGCTAAGTGCGGGGATTGAGCAGTTCTTC. It is translated as CASSLALSAGIEQFF. V gene TRBV7-8 combines with J gene TRBJ2-1; possible D gene TRBD2, 6 bases. Germline V gives CDR1 SGHVS, CDR2 FQNEAQ. Trimming removed 0 bases at V and 9 bases at J, with 15 bases between. The length of the CDR3 is 15 residues.

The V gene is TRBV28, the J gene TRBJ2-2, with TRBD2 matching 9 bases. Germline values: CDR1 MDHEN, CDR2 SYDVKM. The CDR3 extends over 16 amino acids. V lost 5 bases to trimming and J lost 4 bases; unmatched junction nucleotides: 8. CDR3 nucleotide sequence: TGTGCCAGCAGTACTTTAGCGGGAGCGGGCACCGGGGAGCTGTTTTTT. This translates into CASSTLAGAGTGELFF.

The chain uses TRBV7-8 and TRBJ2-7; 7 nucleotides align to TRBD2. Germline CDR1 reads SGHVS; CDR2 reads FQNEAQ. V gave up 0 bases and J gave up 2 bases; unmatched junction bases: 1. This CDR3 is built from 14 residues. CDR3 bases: TGTGCCAGCAGCTTAGCGGGAGGGACCTACGAGCAGTACTTC. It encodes CASSLAGGTYEQYF.

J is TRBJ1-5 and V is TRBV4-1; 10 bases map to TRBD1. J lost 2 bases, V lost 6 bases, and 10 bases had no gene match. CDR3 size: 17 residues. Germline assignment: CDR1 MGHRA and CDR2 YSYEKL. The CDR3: CASSSGTGASGNQPQHF. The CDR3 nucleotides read TGCGCCAGCAGTTCCGGGACAGGGGCCAGCGGCAATCAGCCCCAGCATTTT.

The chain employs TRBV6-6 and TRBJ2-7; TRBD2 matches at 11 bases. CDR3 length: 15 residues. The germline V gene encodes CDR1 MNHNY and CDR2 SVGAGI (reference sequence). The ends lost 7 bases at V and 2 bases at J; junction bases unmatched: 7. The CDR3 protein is CASTELAGATYEQYF. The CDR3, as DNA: TGTGCCAGCACCGAACTAGCGGGGGCTACCTACGAGCAGTACTTC.

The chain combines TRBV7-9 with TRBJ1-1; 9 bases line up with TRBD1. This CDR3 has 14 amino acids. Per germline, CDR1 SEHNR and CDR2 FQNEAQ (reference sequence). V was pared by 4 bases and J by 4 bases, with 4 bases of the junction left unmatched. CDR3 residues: CASSSVTGGTEAFF. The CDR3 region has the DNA TGTGCCAGCAGCTCAGTGACAGGGGGCACTGAAGCTTTCTTT.

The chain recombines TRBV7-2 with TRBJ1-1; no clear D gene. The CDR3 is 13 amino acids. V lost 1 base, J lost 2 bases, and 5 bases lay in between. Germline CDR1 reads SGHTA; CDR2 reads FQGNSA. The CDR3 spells CASSLVPNTEAFF. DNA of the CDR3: TGTGCCAGCAGCTTAGTCCCAAACACTGAAGCTTTCTTT. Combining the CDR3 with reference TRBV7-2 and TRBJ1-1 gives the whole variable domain GAGVSQSPSNKVTEKGKDVELRCDPISGHTALYWYRQSLGQGLEFLIYFQGNSAPDKSGLPSDRFSAERTGGSVSTLTIQRTQQEDSAVYLCASSLVPNTEAFFGQGTRLTVV.